This TCR beta chain was recovered during a study of shared clonotypes between healthy human individuals (dated by TCRdb to 2018 to 2020). Regarding the study in general: The cohort included a few men and a couple of women between 18 and 49 years of age. The study deeply sequenced blood TCR repertoires of roughly five healthy adults to estimate repertoire size and the extent of clonotype sharing between individuals. Leukapheresis yielded between about 0.94 and 10 billion PBMCs per donor. Libraries were prepared and TCR repertoires were sequenced by different laboratories using diverse techniques, in order to increase sequencing depth and limit assay-specific biases. For each donor, three plates each were used for CD4 naive and CD4 memory, two plates were used for CD8 naive, and one plate was used for CD8 memory. Study-level results and caveats: Sampling was limited to blood, and TCR repertoires in tissue likely differ from TCR repertoires in blood. Across a few donors, roughly 5.1% of naive CD4, 3% to 4% of naive CD8, 2.3% of memory CD4, and approximately 0.42% of memory CD8 clonotypes were shared. Naive subsets generally had larger estimated clonotype richness than memory subsets did. Pairwise subsampling indicated that sequencing depth was expected to affect the degree of clonotype sharing among donors. Because the study included a small number of donors, the genetic and exposure-history diversity represented was limited. Rarefaction of sorted-subset datasets indicated incomplete sequencing despite the large sequencing depth. Compared with non-shared clonotypes, clonotypes shared by all four sorted-subset donors had higher generation probabilities.

Using the deep immunoSEQ assay, TCR CDR3 regions were amplified from genomic DNA by multiplex PCR. For each cell subset, the extracted genomic DNA was distributed evenly across all wells of several immunoSEQ 96-well plates, and each plate served as one replicate. Each replicate PCR for sorted subsets received roughly 0.2 ug genomic DNA, equal to 28,000 or so T cell genomes. Purified libraries were measured with a Qubit 3.0 fluorometer, size-checked on a Bioanalyzer 2100, and measured again with the KAPA Library Quantification kit. Every immunoSEQ 96-well plate was sequenced on a separate single-read 150-cycle Illumina NextSeq 550 flow cell. In the original analysis: Because the immunoSEQ output included only junctional sequences and no quality scores, the filtering could not be the same as the filtering used for full-length reads. Sequences were annotated with PyIR, a Python wrapper for IgBLAST v1.9, using IMGT germline references to assign V/J genes and CDR3. Reads were removed for weak V/J assignments (E-value above 1e-6), missing CDR3, stop codons, out-of-frame junctions, or ambiguous translated residues. A V3J clonotype was defined by an identical inferred V gene, J gene, and CDR3 amino acid sequence. The percentage overlap between two repertoires was calculated by dividing the number of shared unique clonotypes by the size of the smaller repertoire. RTK rarefaction, the Chao1 estimator, and Recon v2.1 estimates of unobserved clonotypes were used to assess repertoire richness. For all TCRbeta clonotypes obtained by the gDNA method from a handful of donors, generation probabilities were computed with OLGA. The table comes from immuneACCESS by way of TCRdb, which keeps in-frame sequences with V and J called. Part of the clones is missing from these tables; in studies checked, under half for an unresolved V gene and the rest for unknown reasons. That table gives V, J and clone size, and the DNA gave D and trimming. Counted in this sample were about 2 million clones; about 95% of them appeared once. Together, the top ten hold more than 0.9% of the sample.

CD8 naive samples were CD45RO-negative cells positively selected for CCR7, giving a CD45RA+CCR7+ population that excluded TemRA cells. Donors were healthy HIV-negative adults with no recently reported acute infections or vaccinations. All donors were Caucasian adults living in Nashville, Tennessee, USA. Blood was obtained by leukapheresis, after which PBMCs were separated by Ficoll-Histopaque density gradient centrifugation and cryopreserved in liquid nitrogen vapor phase. Analytical flow cytometry was used to check the purity and quantity of each magnetically sorted T cell population. Genomic DNA was isolated from every sorted fraction and measured by UV absorbance on a Nanodrop 2000c. The CDR3 has 10 amino acids, counting the end cysteine and phenylalanine. Only the CDR3 part of the read is kept: 30 bases, read in frame from the first base. The germline V gene supplies CDR1 SNHLY and CDR2 FYNNEI.

A remark on this clone: Its antigen remains unidentified. At one end, the junction sequence differs from germline, possibly due to a read error.

Sequences were obtained from naive CD8+ T cells sorted from blood. Interpreted using the paper, the cell subset or site label stands for: CD45RA+CCR7+. The chain is encoded by TRBV2 joined to TRBJ1-2, and possibly TRBD1, on 5 matching bases. The sequence was collected from a man between 18 and 35 years old in good health. CDR3 loop: CASSTGTPQF. The nucleotide sequence is given as TGTGCCAGCAGTACAGGAACTCCGCAATTC.